This T cell receptor (beta chain) was found in a study of blood T cell repertoires in COVID-19. In germline, CDR1 is SGHDT, CDR2 YYEEEE. Trimming at V came to 4 bases and at J to 2 bases, leaving 2 bases not matched to a gene. This CDR3 is built from 13 residues. Here immunoSEQ multiplex PCR was the method, and the copy in TCRdb shows in-frame clones only, minus some. The sample shows 95,000 to 150,000 clones, just over 85% of them seen only once. The TCR originated in a man aged 35-49 years with acute or convalescent COVID-19. The sequenced sample was peripheral blood. V usage is TRBV5-6 and J usage is TRBJ1-2; 7 nucleotides align to TRBD1. The CDR3 coding sequence is TGTGCCAGCAGCCAGGACAGGAACTATGGCTACACCTTC. It yields the protein CASSQDRNYGYTF. The complete variable domain, with remaining parts taken from reference TRBV5-6 and TRBJ1-2, reads DAGVTQSPTHLIKTRGQQVTLRCSPKSGHDTVSWYQQALGQGPQFIFQYYEEEERQRGNFPDRFSGHQFPNYSSELNVNALLLGDSALYLCASSQDRNYGYTFGSGTRLTVV.